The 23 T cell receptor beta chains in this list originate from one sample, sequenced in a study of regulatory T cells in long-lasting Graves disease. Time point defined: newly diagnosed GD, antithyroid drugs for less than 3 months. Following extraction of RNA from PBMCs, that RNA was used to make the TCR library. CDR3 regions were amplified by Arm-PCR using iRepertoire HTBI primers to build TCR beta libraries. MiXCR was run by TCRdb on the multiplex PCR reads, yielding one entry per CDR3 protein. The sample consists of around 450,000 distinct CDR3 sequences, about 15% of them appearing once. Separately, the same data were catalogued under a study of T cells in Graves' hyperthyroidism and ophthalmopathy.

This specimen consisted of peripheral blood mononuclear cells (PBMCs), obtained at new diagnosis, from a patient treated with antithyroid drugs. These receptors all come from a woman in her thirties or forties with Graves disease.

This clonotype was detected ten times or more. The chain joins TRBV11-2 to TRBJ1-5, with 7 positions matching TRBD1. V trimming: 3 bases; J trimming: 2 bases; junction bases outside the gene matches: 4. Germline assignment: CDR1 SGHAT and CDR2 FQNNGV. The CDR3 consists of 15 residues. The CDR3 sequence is CASSLGQYGNQPQHF. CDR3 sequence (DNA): TGTGCCAGCAGCTTGGGACAGTACGGCAATCAGCCCCAGCATTTT. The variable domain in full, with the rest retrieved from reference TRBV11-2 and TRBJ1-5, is EAGVAQSPRYKIIEKRQSVAFWCNPISGHATLYWYQQILGQGPKLLIQFQNNGVVDDSQLPKDRFSAERLKGVDSTLKIQPAKLEDSAVYLCASSLGQYGNQPQHFGDGTRLSIL.

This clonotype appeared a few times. The CDR3, as DNA: TGTGCCAGCAGTCCACCCCGGGGAATCTATGGCTACACCTTC. It encodes CASSPPRGIYGYTF. The J gene is TRBJ1-2, the V gene TRBV28; unclear D gene. CDR3 length: 14 amino acids. V was clipped by 5 bases and J by 4 bases, with 14 bases between them. Germline loops: CDR1 MDHEN, CDR2 SYDVKM.

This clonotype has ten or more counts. The CDR3 region has the DNA TGTGCCAGCAGTTTAGTTCTAGCGGGAGTCAATGAGCAGTTCTTC. Encoded protein: CASSLVLAGVNEQFF. The rearrangement uses TRBV12-3 or TRBV12-4 and TRBJ2-1; 10 nucleotides agree with TRBD2. CDR3 length: 15 residues. With V trimmed by 1 base and J by 6 bases, 3 bases remained unmatched.

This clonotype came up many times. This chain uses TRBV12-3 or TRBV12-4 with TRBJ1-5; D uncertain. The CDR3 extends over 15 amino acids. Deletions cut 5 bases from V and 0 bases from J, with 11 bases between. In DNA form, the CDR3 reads TGTGCCAGCAGTCGTTCGACGGATAGCAATCAGCCCCAGCATTTT. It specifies CASSRSTDSNQPQHF.

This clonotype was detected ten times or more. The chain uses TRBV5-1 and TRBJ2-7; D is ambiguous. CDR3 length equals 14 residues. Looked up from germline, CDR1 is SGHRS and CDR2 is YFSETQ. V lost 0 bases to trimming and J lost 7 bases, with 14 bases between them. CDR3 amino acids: CASSLVSRLSEQYF. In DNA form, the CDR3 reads TGCGCCAGCAGCTTGGTTAGTAGGTTGAGTGAGCAGTACTTC.

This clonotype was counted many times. As DNA, the CDR3 is TGTGCCAGCGCTCCGGGACACTTCAACAATGAGCAGTTCTTC. It yields the protein CASAPGHFNNEQFF. The V and J genes are TRBV19 and TRBJ2-1, with D maybe TRBD1 (6 bases). CDR1 LNHDA and CDR2 SQIVND come from the germline V gene (reference sequence). This CDR3 is built from 14 residues. V was cut by 9 bases and J by 5 bases, with 17 bases left in between. The whole variable domain, remainder taken from reference TRBV19 and TRBJ2-1, is DGGITQSPKYLFRKEGQNVTLSCEQNLNHDAMYWYRQDPGQGLRLIYYSQIVNDFQKGDIAEGYSVSREKKESFPLTVTSAQKNPTAFYLCASAPGHFNNEQFFGPGTRLTVL.

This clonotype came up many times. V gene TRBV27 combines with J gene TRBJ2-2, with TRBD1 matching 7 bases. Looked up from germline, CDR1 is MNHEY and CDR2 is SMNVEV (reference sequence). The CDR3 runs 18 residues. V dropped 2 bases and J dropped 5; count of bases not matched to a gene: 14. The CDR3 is CASSLGPGGIGDTGELFF. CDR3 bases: TGTGCCAGCAGTTTAGGGCCAGGGGGTATTGGTGATACCGGGGAGCTGTTTTTT.

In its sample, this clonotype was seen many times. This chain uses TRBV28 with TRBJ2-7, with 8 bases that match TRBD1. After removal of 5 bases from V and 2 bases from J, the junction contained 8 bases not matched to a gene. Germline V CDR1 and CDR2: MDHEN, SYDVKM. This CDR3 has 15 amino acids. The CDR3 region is CASSRMGQAPYEQYF. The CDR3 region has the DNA TGTGCCAGCAGTCGTATGGGACAGGCACCCTACGAGCAGTACTTC. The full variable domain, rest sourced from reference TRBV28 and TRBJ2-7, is DVKVTQSSRYLVKRTGEKVFLECVQDMDHENMFWYRQDPGLGLRLIYFSYDVKMKEKGDIPEGYSVSREKKERFSLILESASTNQTSMYLCASSRMGQAPYEQYFGPGTRLTVT.

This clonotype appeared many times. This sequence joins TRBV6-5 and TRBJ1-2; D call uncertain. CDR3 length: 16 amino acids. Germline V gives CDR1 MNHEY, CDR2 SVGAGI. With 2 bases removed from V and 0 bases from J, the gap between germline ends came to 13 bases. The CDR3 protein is CASSYPGRPTNYGYTF. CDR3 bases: TGTGCCAGCAGTTACCCCGGCAGACCGACTAACTATGGCTACACCTTC.

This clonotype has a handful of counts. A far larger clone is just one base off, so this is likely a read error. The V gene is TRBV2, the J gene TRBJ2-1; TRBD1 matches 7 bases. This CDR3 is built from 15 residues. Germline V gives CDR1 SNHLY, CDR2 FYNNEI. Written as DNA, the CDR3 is TGTGCCAGCAGTGATGGGGCAGGGGGACAAGAGACCCCGTACTTC. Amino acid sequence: CASSDGAGGQETPYF.

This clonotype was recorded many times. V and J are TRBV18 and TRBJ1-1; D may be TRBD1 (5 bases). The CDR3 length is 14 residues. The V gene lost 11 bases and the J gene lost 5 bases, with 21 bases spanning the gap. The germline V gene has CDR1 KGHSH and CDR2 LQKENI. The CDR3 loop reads CASTGSGGETEAFF. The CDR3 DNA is TGTGCCTCCACCGGATCGGGGGGGGAGACTGAAGCTTTCTTT.

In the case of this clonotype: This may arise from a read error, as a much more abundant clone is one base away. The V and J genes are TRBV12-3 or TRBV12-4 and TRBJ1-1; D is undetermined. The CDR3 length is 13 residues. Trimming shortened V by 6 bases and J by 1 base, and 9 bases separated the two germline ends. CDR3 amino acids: CASSSPPNTEAFF. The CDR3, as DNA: TGTGCCAGCAGCTCCCCCCCGAACACTGAAGCTTTCTTT.

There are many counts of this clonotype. CDR3 in amino acids: CASRGGLSTDTQYF. The CDR3 region has the DNA TGTGCCAGCAGGGGGGGACTCAGCACAGATACGCAGTATTTT. V usage is TRBV2 and J usage is TRBJ2-3; D possibly corresponds to TRBD2 (6 bases). V gave up 6 bases and J gave up 0 bases, with 10 bases separating them. This CDR3 spans 14 amino acids. The V gene's germline CDR1 is SNHLY and CDR2 FYNNEI.

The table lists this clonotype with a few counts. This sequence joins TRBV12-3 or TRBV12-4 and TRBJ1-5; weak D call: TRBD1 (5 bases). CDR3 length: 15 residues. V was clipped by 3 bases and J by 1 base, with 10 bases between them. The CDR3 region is CASSLIGESNQPQHF. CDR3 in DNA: TGTGCCAGCAGTTTGATAGGGGAAAGCAATCAGCCCCAGCATTTT.

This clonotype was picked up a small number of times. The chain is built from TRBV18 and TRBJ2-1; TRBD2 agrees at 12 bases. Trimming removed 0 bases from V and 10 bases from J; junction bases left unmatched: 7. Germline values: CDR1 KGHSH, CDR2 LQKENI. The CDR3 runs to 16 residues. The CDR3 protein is CASSPPSLAGGGEQFF. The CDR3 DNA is TGTGCCAGCTCACCACCGAGTCTAGCGGGAGGGGGCGAGCAGTTCTTC.

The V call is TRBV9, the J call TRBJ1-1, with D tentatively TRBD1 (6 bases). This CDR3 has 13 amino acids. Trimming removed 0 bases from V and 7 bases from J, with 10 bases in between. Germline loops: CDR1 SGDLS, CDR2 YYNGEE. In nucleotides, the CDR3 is TGTGCCAGCAGCGTAGGGACAGATCGTGAAGCTTTCTTT. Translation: CASSVGTDREAFF. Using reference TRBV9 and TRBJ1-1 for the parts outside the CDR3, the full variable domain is DSGVTQTPKHLITATGQRVTLRCSPRSGDLSVYWYQQSLDQGLQFLIQYYNGEERAKGNILERFSAQQFPDLHSELNLSSLELGDSALYFCASSVGTDREAFFGQGTRLTVV.

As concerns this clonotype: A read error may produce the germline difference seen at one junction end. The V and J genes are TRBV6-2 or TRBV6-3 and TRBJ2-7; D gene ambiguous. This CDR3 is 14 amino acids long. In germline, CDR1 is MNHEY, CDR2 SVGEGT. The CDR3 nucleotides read TGTACCAGCAGTTACCTTTACAGTTCCTACGAGCAGTACTTC. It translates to CTSSYLYSSYEQYF.

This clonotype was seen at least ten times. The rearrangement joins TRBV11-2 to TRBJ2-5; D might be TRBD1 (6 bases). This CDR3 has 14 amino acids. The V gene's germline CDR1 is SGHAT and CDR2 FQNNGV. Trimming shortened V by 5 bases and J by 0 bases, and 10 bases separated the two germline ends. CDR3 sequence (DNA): TGTGCCAGCAGCCGCTACAGGGACCAAGAGACCCAGTACTTC. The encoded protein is CASSRYRDQETQYF.

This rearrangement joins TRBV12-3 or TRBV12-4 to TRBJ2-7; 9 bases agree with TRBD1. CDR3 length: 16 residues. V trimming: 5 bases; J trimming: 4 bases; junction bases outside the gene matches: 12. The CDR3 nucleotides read TGTGCCAGCAGTCCCCGCCGGGACAGGGTGTCGTACGAGCAGTACTTC. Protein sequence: CASSPRRDRVSYEQYF.

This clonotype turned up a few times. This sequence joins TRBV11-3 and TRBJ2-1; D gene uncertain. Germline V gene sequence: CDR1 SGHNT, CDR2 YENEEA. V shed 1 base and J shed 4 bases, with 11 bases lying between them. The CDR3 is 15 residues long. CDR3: CASSLVQTDYNEQFF. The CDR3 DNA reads TGTGCCAGCAGCTTAGTTCAGACGGATTACAATGAGCAGTTCTTC.

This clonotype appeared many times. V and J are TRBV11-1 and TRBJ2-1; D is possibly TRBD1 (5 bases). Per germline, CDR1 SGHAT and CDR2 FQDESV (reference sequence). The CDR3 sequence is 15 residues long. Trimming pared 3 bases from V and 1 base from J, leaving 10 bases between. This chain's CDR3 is CASSFRAGSYNEQFF. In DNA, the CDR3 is TGTGCCAGCAGCTTTAGGGCAGGGTCCTACAATGAGCAGTTCTTC.

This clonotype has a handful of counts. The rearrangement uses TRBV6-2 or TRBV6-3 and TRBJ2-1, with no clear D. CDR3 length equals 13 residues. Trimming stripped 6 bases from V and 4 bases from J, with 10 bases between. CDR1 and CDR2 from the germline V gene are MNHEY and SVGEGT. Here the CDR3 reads CASRGSAYNEQFF. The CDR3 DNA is TGTGCCAGCAGGGGTTCCGCTTACAATGAGCAGTTCTTC.

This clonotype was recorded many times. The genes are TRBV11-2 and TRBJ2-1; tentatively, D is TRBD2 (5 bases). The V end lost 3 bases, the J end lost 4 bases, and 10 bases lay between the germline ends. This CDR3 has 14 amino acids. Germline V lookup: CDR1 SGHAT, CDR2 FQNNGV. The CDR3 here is CASSLEVHYNEQFF. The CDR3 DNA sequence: TGTGCCAGCAGCTTGGAGGTCCATTACAATGAGCAGTTCTTC. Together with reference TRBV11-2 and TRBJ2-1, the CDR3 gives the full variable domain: EAGVAQSPRYKIIEKRQSVAFWCNPISGHATLYWYQQILGQGPKLLIQFQNNGVVDDSQLPKDRFSAERLKGVDSTLKIQPAKLEDSAVYLCASSLEVHYNEQFFGPGTRLTVL.